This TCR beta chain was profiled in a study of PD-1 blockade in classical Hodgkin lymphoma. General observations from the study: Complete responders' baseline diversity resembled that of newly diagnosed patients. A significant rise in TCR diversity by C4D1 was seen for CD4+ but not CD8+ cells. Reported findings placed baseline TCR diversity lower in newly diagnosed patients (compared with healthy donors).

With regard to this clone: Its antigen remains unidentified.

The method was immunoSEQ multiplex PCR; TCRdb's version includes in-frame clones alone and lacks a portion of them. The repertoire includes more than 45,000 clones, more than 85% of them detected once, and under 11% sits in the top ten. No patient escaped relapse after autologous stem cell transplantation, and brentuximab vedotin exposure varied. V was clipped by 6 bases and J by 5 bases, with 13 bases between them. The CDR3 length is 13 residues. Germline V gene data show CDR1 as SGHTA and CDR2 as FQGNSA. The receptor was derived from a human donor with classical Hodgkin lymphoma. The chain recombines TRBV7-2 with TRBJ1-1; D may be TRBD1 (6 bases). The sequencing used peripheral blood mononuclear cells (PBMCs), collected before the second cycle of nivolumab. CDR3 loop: CASRSRGGTEAFF. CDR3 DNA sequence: TGTGCCAGCAGGTCGAGGGGGGGGACTGAAGCTTTCTTT.